A selection of T cell receptor beta chains follows, all from one sample in a study of blood T cell repertoires in COVID-19. Assay used: immunoSEQ multiplex PCR; TCRdb lists only in-frame clones, some missing. The table has under 250,000 clones, about nine tenths seen once. Sequencing used peripheral blood. These receptors all stem from a man younger than 45 with COVID-19, enrolled during active disease. CDR3s include the opening cysteine and the closing phenylalanine or tryptophan. The D gene is left open where the match is weak. Expanded clones are given a class, and other clones once, few, many or no size at all.

j_call	cdr3_length	v_call	d_call	clone_size	cdr3_aa	cdr3_nt
TRBJ2-5	17	TRBV9	TRBD2	once	CASSALSSGGLWETQYF	TGTGCCAGCAGCGCCCTTTCTAGCGGGGGGTTGTGGGAGACCCAGTACTTC
TRBJ1-4	14	TRBV5-1	.	.	CASSPGQILEKLFF	TGCGCCAGCAGCCCTGGACAGATCTTAGAAAAACTGTTTTTT
TRBJ1-5	13	TRBV19	.	.	CASSPQGDQPQHF	TGTGCCAGTAGTCCACAGGGAGATCAGCCCCAGCATTTT
TRBJ2-7	14	TRBV2	TRBD1	.	CASAEQGQLSEQYF	TGTGCCAGCGCTGAACAGGGGCAACTTTCCGAGCAGTACTTC
TRBJ2-7	11	TRBV28	.	.	CASSLSSEQYF	TGTGCCAGCAGTTTAAGTAGCGAGCAGTACTTC
TRBJ1-2	13	TRBV28	TRBD1	.	CASSYRGWYGYTF	TGTGCCAGCTCCTACAGGGGGTGGTATGGCTACACCTTC
TRBJ2-2	18	TRBV19	.	.	CASSRGGPLTANTGELFF	TGTGCCAGTAGTAGGGGGGGGCCCCTTACCGCGAACACCGGGGAGCTGTTTTTT
TRBJ1-6	15	TRBV6-6	.	.	CASSSAGAAGSPLHF	TGTGCCAGCAGTTCCGCGGGTGCTGCTGGTTCACCCCTCCACTTT
TRBJ1-4	15	TRBV5-1	.	.	CASSPYSPGGEKLFF	TGCGCCAGCAGCCCCTACAGCCCCGGGGGGGAAAAACTGTTTTTT
TRBJ1-2	15	TRBV5-1	TRBD1	.	CASSLLTGGLDGYTF	TGCGCCAGCAGCTTATTGACAGGGGGCTTGGATGGCTACACCTTC
TRBJ2-5	15	TRBV19	.	.	CASSIKDLARGTQYF	TGTGCCAGTAGTATAAAGGATCTAGCGAGGGGGACCCAGTACTTC
TRBJ2-2	16	TRBV11-2	.	.	CASSLGAQGGTGELFF	TGTGCCAGCAGCTTAGGGGCCCAGGGTGGCACCGGGGAGCTGTTTTTT
TRBJ1-1	13	TRBV28	.	.	CASGIQANTEAFF	TGTGCCAGCGGAATCCAGGCGAACACTGAAGCTTTCTTT
TRBJ2-2	15	TRBV7-9	.	.	CASSLVRGDTGELFF	TGTGCCAGCAGCTTAGTCAGGGGGGACACCGGGGAGCTGTTTTTT
TRBJ2-2	15	TRBV6-5	.	.	CASRLGLANTGELFF	TGTGCCAGCAGGCTAGGACTCGCGAACACCGGGGAGCTGTTTTTT
TRBJ2-1	17	TRBV24-1	TRBD2	.	CATSDLPTSGTYNEQFF	TGTGCCACCAGTGATTTGCCAACTAGCGGGACCTACAATGAGCAGTTCTTC
TRBJ1-2	15	TRBV7-2	TRBD1	.	CASSDGTGTNYGYTF	TGTGCCAGCAGCGACGGGACAGGAACTAACTATGGCTACACCTTC
TRBJ2-3	14	TRBV9	.	.	CASSVAQSTDTQYF	TGTGCCAGCAGCGTAGCTCAGAGCACAGATACGCAGTATTTT
TRBJ1-4	14	TRBV5-1	.	.	CASSLDLTNEKLFF	TGCGCCAGCAGCTTGGACTTAACTAATGAAAAACTGTTTTTT
TRBJ2-2	15	TRBV7-3	.	.	CASSKTGSNTGELFF	TGTGCCAGCAGCAAAACGGGGTCGAACACCGGGGAGCTGTTTTTT
TRBJ2-3	12	TRBV27	.	.	CASGGYTDTQYF	TGTGCCAGCGGAGGGTACACAGATACGCAGTATTTT
TRBJ1-2	11	TRBV28	.	.	CASSLNYGYTF	TGTGCCAGCAGTCTTAACTATGGCTACACCTTC
TRBJ1-5	16	TRBV19	.	.	CATGPGGSYGNQPQHF	TGTGCCACTGGCCCGGGGGGCTCGTATGGGAATCAGCCCCAGCATTTT
TRBJ2-6	15	TRBV2	.	.	CASSTQGLGANVLTF	TGTGCCAGCAGCACTCAGGGCCTCGGGGCCAACGTCCTGACTTTC
TRBJ2-7	15	TRBV6-4	TRBD1	.	CASSVGQGAVYEQYF	TGTGCCAGCAGTGTTGGACAGGGGGCGGTTTACGAGCAGTACTTC
TRBJ1-2	13	TRBV12-3/TRBV12-4	TRBD1	.	CASTGQGYYGYTF	TGTGCCAGCACCGGACAGGGTTACTATGGCTACACCTTC
TRBJ2-7	13	TRBV5-1	TRBD1	.	CASSPGQGHEQYF	TGCGCCAGCAGCCCTGGACAGGGTCACGAGCAGTACTTC
TRBJ2-3	16	TRBV10-3	TRBD1	.	CAISEGDRIPTDTQYF	TGTGCCATCAGTGAGGGGGACAGAATACCCACAGATACGCAGTATTTT
TRBJ1-2	12	TRBV5-5	TRBD1	few	CAMGQQNYGYTF	TGTGCCATGGGACAGCAAAACTATGGCTACACCTTC
TRBJ1-1	13	TRBV7-6	.	.	CASSLNRNTEAFF	TGTGCCAGCAGCTTAAATAGGAACACTGAAGCTTTCTTT
TRBJ2-5	16	TRBV9	TRBD2	.	CASSVEGGLAGETQYF	TGTGCCAGCAGCGTAGAGGGGGGACTAGCGGGAGAGACCCAGTACTTC
TRBJ1-1	15	TRBV6-2/TRBV6-3	.	.	CASSYGSNPNTEAFF	TGTGCCAGCAGTTACGGTAGCAATCCGAACACTGAAGCTTTCTTT
TRBJ2-7	14	TRBV5-5	.	.	CASSLRQASYEQYF	TGTGCCAGCAGCTTGCGACAGGCGTCCTACGAGCAGTACTTC
TRBJ1-5	17	TRBV7-9	TRBD1	.	CASSLEGTGTYNQPQHF	TGTGCCAGCAGCTTAGAAGGGACAGGGACCTACAATCAGCCCCAGCATTTT
TRBJ1-6	15	TRBV5-5	.	.	CASSPPGGISSPLHF	TGTGCCAGCAGCCCCCCGGGGGGAATCAGTTCACCCCTCCACTTT
TRBJ1-3	17	TRBV25-1	TRBD1	.	CASSESLGQGSGNTIYF	TGTGCCAGCAGTGAATCCTTGGGACAGGGCTCTGGAAACACCATATATTTT
TRBJ1-1	14	TRBV30	TRBD1	.	CAWTLDRSYTEAFF	TGTGCCTGGACGTTGGACAGGAGTTACACTGAAGCTTTCTTT
TRBJ2-7	14	TRBV9	TRBD1	.	CASSSRTGLREQYF	TGTGCCAGCAGCTCCCGGACAGGACTTAGAGAGCAGTACTTC
TRBJ2-3	15	TRBV5-5	.	.	CASSLPGEFADTQYF	TGTGCCAGCAGCTTGCCGGGGGAATTCGCAGATACGCAGTATTTT
TRBJ2-1	16	TRBV27	TRBD2	.	CASSSTGGSTPNEQFF	TGTGCCAGCAGTTCGACTGGCGGGAGTACCCCCAATGAGCAGTTCTTC
TRBJ2-2	15	TRBV27	TRBD2	.	CASSLSGLVAGELFF	TGTGCCAGCAGTCTATCGGGACTAGTAGCCGGGGAGCTGTTTTTT
TRBJ1-5	15	TRBV7-9	.	once	CASSDVGGSNQPQHF	TGTGCCAGCAGCGATGTCGGCGGTAGCAATCAGCCCCAGCATTTT
TRBJ2-3	13	TRBV7-2	.	.	CASSPPGTDTQYF	TGTGCCAGCAGCCCCCCAGGTACAGATACGCAGTATTTT
TRBJ2-7	14	TRBV15	TRBD1	.	CATSRTGTGYEQYF	TGTGCCACCAGCAGGACCGGGACAGGCTACGAGCAGTACTTC
TRBJ1-3	13	TRBV6-5	.	.	CASSLTDGNTIYF	TGTGCCAGCAGTTTAACAGACGGAAACACCATATATTTT
TRBJ2-1	15	TRBV19	TRBD1	.	CASSFAGTGGLEQFF	TGTGCCAGTAGTTTTGCCGGGACAGGGGGCCTTGAGCAGTTCTTC
TRBJ1-1	12	TRBV14	.	.	CASSQARFQAFF	TGTGCCAGCAGCCAAGCGAGATTTCAAGCTTTCTTT
TRBJ2-5	14	TRBV2	TRBD1	.	CASSARQGGETQYF	TGTGCCAGCAGTGCAAGACAGGGCGGTGAGACCCAGTACTTC
TRBJ2-7	17	TRBV18	TRBD1	.	CASSPPTGANPLYEQYF	TGTGCCAGCTCACCGCCTACAGGGGCGAACCCCCTCTACGAGCAGTACTTC
TRBJ1-5	15	TRBV6-5	TRBD1	.	CASKERGLGNQPQHF	TGTGCCAGCAAAGAAAGGGGGCTTGGCAATCAGCCCCAGCATTTT
TRBJ2-2	15	TRBV25-1	TRBD2	.	CASRGNSGRSGELFF	TGTGCCAGCAGAGGTAATAGCGGGAGGTCCGGGGAGCTGTTTTTT
TRBJ1-5	12	TRBV28	.	.	CASTTGNQPQHF	TGTGCCAGCACCACAGGCAATCAGCCCCAGCATTTT